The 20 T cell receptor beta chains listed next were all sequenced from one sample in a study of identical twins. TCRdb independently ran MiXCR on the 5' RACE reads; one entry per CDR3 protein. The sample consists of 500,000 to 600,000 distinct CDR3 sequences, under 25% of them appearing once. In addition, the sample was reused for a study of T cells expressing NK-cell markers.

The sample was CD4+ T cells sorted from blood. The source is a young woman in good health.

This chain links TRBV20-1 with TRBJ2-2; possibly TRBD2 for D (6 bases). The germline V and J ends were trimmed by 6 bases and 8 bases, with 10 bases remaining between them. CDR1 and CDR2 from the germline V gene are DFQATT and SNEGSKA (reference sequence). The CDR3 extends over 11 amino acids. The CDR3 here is CSARDSGELFF. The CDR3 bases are TGCAGTGCGCGGGATTCGGGGGAGCTGTTTTTT.

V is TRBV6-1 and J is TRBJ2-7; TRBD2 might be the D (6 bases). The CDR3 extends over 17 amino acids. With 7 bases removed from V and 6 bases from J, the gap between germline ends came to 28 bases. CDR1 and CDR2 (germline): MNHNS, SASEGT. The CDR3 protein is CASNPQLRRDGLGEQYF. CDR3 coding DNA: TGTGCCAGCAATCCCCAGTTAAGGAGGGACGGGCTGGGCGAGCAGTACTTC.

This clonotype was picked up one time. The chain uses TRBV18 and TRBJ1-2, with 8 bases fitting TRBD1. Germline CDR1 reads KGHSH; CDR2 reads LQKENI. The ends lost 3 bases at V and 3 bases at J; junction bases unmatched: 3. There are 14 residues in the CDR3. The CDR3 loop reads CASSPDRADYGYTF. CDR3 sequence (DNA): TGTGCCAGCTCACCGGACAGGGCGGACTATGGCTACACCTTC.

CDR3 in amino acids: CASSLPGGGSRETQYF. The CDR3 region has the DNA TGTGCCAGCAGCCTGCCTGGGGGAGGTAGTCGAGAGACCCAGTACTTC. V and J are TRBV3-1 and TRBJ2-5; weak D call: TRBD2 (6 bases). Germline V gene lookup returns CDR1 LGHDT and CDR2 YNNKEL (reference sequence). Trimming removed 4 bases at V and 4 bases at J, with 19 bases between. CDR3 length: 16 amino acids.

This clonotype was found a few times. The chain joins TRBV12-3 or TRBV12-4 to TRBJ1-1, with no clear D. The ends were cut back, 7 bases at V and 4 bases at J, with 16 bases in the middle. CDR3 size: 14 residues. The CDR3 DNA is TGTGCCAGCACCACCGAGGTGGGGATCACTGAAGCTTTCTTT. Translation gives CASTTEVGITEAFF.

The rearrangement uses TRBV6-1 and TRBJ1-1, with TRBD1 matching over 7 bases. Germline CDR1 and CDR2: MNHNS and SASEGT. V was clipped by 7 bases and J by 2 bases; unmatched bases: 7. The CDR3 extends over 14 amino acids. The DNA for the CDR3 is TGTGCCAGCACCTTACAGGGGCCTAACACTGAAGCTTTCTTT. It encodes CASTLQGPNTEAFF.

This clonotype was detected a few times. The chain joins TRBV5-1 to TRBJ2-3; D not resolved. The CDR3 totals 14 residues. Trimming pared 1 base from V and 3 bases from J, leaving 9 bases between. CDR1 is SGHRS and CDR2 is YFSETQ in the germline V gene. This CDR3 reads CASSLRPGTDTQYF. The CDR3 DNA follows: TGCGCCAGCAGCTTGAGACCTGGGACAGATACGCAGTATTTT.

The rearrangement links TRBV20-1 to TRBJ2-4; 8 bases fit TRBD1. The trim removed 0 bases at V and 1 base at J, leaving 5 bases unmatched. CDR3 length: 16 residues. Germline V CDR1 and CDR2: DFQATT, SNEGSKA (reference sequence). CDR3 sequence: CSARDWNRGAKNIQYF. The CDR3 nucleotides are TGCAGTGCTAGAGATTGGAACAGGGGGGCCAAAAACATTCAGTACTTC.

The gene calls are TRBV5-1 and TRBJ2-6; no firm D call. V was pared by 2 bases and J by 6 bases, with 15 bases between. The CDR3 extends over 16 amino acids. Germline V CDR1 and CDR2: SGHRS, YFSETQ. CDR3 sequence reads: CASSFDLRSEANVLTF. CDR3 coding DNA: TGCGCCAGCAGCTTCGATTTGCGCAGTGAGGCCAACGTCCTGACTTTC.

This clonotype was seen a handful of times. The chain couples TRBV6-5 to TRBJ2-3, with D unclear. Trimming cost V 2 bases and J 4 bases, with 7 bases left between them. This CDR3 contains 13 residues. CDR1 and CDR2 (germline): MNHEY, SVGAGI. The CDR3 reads CASSYVQADTQYF. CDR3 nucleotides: TGTGCCAGCAGTTACGTCCAGGCAGATACGCAGTATTTT.

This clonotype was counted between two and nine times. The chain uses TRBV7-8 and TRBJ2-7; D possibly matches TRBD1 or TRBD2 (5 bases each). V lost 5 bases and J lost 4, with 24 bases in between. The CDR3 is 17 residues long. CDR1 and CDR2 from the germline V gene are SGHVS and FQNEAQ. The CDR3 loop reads CASSHILKRDGGYEQYF. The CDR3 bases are TGTGCCAGCAGCCATATTCTTAAGAGGGACGGCGGATACGAGCAGTACTTC.

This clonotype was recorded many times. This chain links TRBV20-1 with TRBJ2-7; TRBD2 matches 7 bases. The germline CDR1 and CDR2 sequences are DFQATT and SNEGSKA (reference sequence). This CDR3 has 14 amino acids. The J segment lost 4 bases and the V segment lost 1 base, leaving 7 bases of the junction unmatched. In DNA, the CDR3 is TGCAGTGCTAGAGGGGCGGGAGTTGGGTACGAGCAGTACTTC. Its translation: CSARGAGVGYEQYF.

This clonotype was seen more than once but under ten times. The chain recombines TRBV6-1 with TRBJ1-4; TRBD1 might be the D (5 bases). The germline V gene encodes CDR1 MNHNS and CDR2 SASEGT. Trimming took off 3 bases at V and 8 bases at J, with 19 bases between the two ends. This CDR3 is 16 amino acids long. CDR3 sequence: CASSEVRTRDPEKLFF. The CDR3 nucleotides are TGTGCCAGCAGTGAGGTACGGACGAGGGACCCGGAAAAACTGTTTTTT.

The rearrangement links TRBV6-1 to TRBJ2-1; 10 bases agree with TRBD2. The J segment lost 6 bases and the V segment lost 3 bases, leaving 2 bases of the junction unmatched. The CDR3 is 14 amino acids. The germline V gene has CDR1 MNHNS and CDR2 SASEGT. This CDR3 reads CASSDLAGVNEQFF. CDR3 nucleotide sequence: TGTGCCAGCAGTGACCTAGCGGGGGTCAATGAGCAGTTCTTC.

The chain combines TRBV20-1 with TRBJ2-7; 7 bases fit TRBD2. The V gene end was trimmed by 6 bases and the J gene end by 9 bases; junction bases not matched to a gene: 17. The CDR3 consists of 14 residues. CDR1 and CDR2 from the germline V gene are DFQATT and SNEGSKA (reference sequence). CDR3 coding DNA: TGCAGTGCCCCTCGTCCGGGGGGTCGGGTCGGGCAGTACTTC. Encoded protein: CSAPRPGGRVGQYF.

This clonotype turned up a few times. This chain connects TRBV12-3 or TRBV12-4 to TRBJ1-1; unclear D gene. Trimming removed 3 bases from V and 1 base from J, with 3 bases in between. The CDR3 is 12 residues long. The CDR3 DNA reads TGTGCCAGCAGTTTTCCGAACACTGAAGCTTTCTTT. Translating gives CASSFPNTEAFF.

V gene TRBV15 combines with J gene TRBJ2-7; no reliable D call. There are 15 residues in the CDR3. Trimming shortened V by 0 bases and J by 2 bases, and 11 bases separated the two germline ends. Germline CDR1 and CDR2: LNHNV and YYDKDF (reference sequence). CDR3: CATSREENLPYEQYF. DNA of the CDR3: TGTGCCACCAGCAGAGAGGAAAACCTTCCCTACGAGCAGTACTTC.

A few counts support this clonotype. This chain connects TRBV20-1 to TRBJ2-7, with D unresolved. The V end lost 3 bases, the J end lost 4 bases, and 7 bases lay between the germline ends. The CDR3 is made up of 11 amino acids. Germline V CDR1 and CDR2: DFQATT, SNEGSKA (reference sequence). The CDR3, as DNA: TGCAGTGCTAGTGAGTTGTACGAGCAGTACTTC. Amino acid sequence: CSASELYEQYF.

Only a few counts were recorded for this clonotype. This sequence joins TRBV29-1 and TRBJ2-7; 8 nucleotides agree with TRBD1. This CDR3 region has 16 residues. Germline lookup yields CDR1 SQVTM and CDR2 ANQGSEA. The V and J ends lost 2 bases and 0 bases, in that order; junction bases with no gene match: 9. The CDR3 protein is CSVETGTGGPSYEQYF. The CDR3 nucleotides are TGCAGCGTTGAAACCGGGACAGGCGGTCCCTCCTACGAGCAGTACTTC.

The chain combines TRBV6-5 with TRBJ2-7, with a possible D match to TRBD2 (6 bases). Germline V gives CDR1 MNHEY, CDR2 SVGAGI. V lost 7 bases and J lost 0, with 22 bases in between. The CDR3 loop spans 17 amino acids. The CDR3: CASIFTLTGLSSYEQYF. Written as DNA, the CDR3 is TGTGCCAGCATTTTCACACTGACGGGACTTTCCTCCTACGAGCAGTACTTC.